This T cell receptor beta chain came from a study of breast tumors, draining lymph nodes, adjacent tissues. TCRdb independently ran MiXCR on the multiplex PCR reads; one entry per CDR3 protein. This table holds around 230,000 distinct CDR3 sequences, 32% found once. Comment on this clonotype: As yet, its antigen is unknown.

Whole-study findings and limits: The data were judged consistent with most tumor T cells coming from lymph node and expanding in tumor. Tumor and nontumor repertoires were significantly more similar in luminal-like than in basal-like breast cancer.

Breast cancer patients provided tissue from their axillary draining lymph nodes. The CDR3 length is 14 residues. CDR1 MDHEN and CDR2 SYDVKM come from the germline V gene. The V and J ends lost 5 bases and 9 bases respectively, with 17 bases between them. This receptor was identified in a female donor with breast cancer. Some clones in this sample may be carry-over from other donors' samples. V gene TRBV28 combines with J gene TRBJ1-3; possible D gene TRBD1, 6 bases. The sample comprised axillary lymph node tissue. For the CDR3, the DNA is TGTGCCAGCAGTCCTACCGGACAGATCGGCACCATATATTTT. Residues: CASSPTGQIGTIYF.